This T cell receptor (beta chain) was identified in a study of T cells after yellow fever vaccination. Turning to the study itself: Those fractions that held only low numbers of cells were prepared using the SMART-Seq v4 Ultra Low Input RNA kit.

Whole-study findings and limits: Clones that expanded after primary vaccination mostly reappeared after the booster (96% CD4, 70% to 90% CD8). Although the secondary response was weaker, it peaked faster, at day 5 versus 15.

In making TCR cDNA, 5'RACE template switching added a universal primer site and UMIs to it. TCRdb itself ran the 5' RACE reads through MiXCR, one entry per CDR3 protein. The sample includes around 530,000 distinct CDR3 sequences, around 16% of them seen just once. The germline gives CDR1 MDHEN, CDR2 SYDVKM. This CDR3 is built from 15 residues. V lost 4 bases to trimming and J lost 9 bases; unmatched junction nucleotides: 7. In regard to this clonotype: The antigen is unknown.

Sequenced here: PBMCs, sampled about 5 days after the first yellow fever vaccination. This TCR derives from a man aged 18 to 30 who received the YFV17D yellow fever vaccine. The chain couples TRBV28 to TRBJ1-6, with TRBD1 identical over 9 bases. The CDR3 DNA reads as TGTGCCAGCAGTTCGCCGGGACAGGGAAGTTCACCCCTCCACTTT. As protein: CASSSPGQGSSPLHF. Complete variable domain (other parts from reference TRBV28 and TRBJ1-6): DVKVTQSSRYLVKRTGEKVFLECVQDMDHENMFWYRQDPGLGLRLIYFSYDVKMKEKGDIPEGYSVSREKKERFSLILESASTNQTSMYLCASSSPGQGSSPLHFGNGTRLTVT.